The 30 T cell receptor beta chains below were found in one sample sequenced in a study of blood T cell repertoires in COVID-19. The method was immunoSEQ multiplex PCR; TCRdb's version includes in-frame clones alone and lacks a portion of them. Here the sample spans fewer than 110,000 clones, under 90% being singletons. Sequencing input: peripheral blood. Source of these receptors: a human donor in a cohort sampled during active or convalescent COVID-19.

CDR3 coding DNA: TGTGCCAGCAGTTTACTTCAGGGTTGGGGTTCAACTAATGAAAAACTGTTTTTT. This encodes CASSLLQGWGSTNEKLFF. The chain has TRBV28 and TRBJ1-4; a weak D match, TRBD1 (5 bases). Germline assignment: CDR1 MDHEN and CDR2 SYDVKM. With 2 bases removed from V and 0 bases from J, the gap between germline ends came to 16 bases. The CDR3 loop spans 18 amino acids.

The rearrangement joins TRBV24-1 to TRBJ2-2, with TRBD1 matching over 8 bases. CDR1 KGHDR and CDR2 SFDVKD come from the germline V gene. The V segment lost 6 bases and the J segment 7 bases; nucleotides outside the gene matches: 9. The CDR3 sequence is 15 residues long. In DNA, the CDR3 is TGTGCCACCAGTAAGGACAGGGACTCCGGCGGGGAGCTGTTTTTT. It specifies CATSKDRDSGGELFF.

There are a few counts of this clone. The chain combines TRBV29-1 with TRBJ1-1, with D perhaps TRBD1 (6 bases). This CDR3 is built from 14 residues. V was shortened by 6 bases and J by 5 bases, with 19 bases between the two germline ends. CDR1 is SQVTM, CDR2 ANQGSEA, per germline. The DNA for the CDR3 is TGCAGCGTCAAATATCGGGGGGCAGTGACTGAAGCTTTCTTT. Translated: CSVKYRGAVTEAFF.

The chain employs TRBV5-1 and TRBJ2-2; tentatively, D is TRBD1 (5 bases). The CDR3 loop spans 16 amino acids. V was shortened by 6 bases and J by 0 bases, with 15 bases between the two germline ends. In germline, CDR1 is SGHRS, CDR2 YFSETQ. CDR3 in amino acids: CASNWGSNSNTGELFF. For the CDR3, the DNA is TGCGCCAGCAACTGGGGCAGCAATTCGAACACCGGGGAGCTGTTTTTT.

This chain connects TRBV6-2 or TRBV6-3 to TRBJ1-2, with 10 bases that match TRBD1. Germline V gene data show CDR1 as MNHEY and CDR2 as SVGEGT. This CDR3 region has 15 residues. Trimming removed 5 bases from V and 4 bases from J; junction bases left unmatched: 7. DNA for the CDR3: TGTGCCAGCAGTGACCGGACAGGGGGGGTCTATGGCTACACCTTC. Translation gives CASSDRTGGVYGYTF.

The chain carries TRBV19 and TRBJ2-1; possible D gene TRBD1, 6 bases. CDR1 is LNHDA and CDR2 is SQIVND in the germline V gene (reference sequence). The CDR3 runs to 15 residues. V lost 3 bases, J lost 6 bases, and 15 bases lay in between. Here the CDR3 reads CASSISAGVANEQFF. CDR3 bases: TGTGCCAGTAGTATTTCGGCAGGGGTGGCCAATGAGCAGTTCTTC.

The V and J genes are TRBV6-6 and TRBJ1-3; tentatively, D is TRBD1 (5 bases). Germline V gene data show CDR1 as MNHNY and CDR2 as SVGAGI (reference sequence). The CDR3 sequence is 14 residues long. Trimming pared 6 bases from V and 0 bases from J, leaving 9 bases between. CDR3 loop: CASRRQSSGNTIYF. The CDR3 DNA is TGTGCCAGCAGAAGACAGAGCTCTGGAAACACCATATATTTT.

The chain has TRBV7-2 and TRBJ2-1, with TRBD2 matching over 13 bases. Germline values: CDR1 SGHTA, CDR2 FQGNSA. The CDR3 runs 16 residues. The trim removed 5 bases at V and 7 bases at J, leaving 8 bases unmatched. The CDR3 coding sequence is TGTGCCAGCAGCCGCCTGCCGGGACTAGCGGGGAATGAGCAGTTCTTC. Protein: CASSRLPGLAGNEQFF.

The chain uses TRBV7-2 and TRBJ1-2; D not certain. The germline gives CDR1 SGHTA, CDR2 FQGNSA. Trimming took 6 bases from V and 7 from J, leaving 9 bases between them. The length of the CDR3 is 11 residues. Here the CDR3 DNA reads TGTGCCAGCAGTCAGGATTCTGGCTACACCTTC. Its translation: CASSQDSGYTF.

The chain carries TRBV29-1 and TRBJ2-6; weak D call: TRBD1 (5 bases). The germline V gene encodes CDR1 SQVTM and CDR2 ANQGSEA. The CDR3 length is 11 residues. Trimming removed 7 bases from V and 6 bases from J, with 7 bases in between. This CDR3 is CSAREANVLTF. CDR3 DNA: TGCAGCGCCAGGGAGGCCAACGTCCTGACTTTC.

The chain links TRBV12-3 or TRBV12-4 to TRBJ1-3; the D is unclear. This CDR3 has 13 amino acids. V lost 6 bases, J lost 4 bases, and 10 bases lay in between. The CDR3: CASSLVTGNTIYF. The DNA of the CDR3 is TGTGCCAGCAGCCTCGTGACAGGAAACACCATATATTTT.

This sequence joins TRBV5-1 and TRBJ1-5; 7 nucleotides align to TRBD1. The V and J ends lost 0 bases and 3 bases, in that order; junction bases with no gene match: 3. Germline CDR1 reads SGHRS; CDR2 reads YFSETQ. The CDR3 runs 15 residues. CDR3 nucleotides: TGCGCCAGCAGCTTGGAGGGGGCCAACAATCAGCCCCAGCATTTT. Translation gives CASSLEGANNQPQHF.

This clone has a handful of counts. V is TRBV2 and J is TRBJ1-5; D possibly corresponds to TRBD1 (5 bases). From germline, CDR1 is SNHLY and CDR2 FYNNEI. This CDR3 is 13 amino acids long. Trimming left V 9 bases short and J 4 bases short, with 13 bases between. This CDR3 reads CASIGQPNQPQHF. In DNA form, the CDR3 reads TGTGCCAGTATAGGACAACCTAATCAGCCCCAGCATTTT.

CDR3 in amino acids: CASSVDSRNSPLHF. CDR3 coding DNA: TGTGCCAGCAGCGTAGATAGTCGTAATTCACCCCTCCACTTT. This chain joins TRBV9 and TRBJ1-6, with D unclear. The CDR3 is 14 amino acids. CDR1 and CDR2 (germline): SGDLS, YYNGEE. V shed 0 bases and J shed 6 bases, with 7 bases lying between them. The full variable domain, its missing parts supplied by reference TRBV9 and TRBJ1-6, is DSGVTQTPKHLITATGQRVTLRCSPRSGDLSVYWYQQSLDQGLQFLIQYYNGEERAKGNILERFSAQQFPDLHSELNLSSLELGDSALYFCASSVDSRNSPLHFGNGTRLTVT.

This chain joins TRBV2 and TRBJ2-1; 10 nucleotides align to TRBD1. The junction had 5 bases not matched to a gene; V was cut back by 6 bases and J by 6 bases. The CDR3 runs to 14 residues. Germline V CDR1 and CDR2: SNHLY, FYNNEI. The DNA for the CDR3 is TGTGCCAGCAGGAGACAGGGGGCAAGCAATGAGCAGTTCTTC. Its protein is CASRRQGASNEQFF.

Written as DNA, the CDR3 is TGTGCCAGCAGCAATGCTGGAGTTTTCTCCTACGAGCAGTACTTC. Amino acids: CASSNAGVFSYEQYF. This chain links TRBV5-5 with TRBJ2-7, with no clear D. Germline CDR1 reads SGHKS; CDR2 reads YYEKEE (reference sequence). The CDR3 runs 15 residues. V was trimmed by 4 bases and J by 0 bases, leaving 14 bases between them.

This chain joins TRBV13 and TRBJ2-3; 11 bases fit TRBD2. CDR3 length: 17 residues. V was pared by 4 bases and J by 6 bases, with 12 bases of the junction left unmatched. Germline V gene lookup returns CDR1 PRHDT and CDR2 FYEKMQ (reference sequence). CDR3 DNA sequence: TGTGCCAGCAGCTCCCCCGTTCTAGCGGGGGGTGGGGATACGCAGTATTTT. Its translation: CASSSPVLAGGGDTQYF.

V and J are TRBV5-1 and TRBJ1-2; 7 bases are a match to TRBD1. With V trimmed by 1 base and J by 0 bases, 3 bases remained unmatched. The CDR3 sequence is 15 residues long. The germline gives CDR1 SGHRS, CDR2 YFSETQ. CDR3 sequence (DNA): TGCGCCAGCAGCTTGTCGACAGGGACTAACTATGGCTACACCTTC. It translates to CASSLSTGTNYGYTF.

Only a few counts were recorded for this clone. The CDR3 DNA reads TGTGCCAGTAGCTTAGCGGGGGGACCTCGGGAGACCCAGTACTTC. Translating it yields CASSLAGGPRETQYF. The chain couples TRBV19 to TRBJ2-5, with 10 bases matching TRBD2. The CDR3 totals 15 residues. V lost 6 bases and J lost 5; bases outside the gene matches: 9. CDR1 and CDR2 (germline): LNHDA, SQIVND (reference sequence). The variable domain in full, with the rest retrieved from reference TRBV19 and TRBJ2-5, is DGGITQSPKYLFRKEGQNVTLSCEQNLNHDAMYWYRQDPGQGLRLIYYSQIVNDFQKGDIAEGYSVSREKKESFPLTVTSAQKNPTAFYLCASSLAGGPRETQYFGPGTRLLVL.

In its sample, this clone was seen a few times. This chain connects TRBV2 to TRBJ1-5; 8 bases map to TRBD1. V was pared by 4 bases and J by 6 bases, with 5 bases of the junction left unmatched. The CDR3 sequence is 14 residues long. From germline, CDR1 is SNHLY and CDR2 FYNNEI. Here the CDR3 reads CASSVQGDFQPQHF. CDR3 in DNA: TGTGCCAGCAGTGTACAGGGGGATTTTCAGCCCCAGCATTTT.

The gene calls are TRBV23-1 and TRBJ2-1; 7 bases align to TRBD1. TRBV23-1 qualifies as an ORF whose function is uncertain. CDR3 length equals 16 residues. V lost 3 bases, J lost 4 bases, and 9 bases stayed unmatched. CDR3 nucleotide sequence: TGCGCCAGCAGTCATGGAGACAGGGCGTTTTACAATGAGCAGTTCTTC. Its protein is CASSHGDRAFYNEQFF.

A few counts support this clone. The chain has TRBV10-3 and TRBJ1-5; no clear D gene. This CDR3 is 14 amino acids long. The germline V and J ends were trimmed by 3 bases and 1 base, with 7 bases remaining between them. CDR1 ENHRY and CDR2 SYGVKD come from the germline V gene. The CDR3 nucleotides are TGTGCCATCAGTGACCCGGAGAGCAATCAGCCCCAGCATTTT. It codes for CAISDPESNQPQHF.

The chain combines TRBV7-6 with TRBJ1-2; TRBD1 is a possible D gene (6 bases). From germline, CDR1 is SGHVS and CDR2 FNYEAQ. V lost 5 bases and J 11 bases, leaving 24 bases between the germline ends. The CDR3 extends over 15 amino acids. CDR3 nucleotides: TGTGCCAGCAGCCTCGCGTCCGGGACAACTCAGGGGTACACCTTC. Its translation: CASSLASGTTQGYTF.

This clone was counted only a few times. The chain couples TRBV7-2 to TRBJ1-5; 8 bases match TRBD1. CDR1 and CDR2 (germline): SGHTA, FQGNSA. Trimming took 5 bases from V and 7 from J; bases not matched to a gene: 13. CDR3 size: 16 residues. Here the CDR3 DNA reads TGTGCCAGCAGCGCCTCAGGGCCAGGGGGCGCGCAGCCCCAGCATTTT. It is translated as CASSASGPGGAQPQHF.

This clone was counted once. The CDR3 loop reads CASSHYPGTGGEKLFF. The DNA of the CDR3 is TGCGCCAGCAGCCATTACCCGGGGACAGGGGGTGAAAAACTGTTTTTT. This chain links TRBV4-1 with TRBJ1-4; 11 positions agree with TRBD1. Germline CDR1 reads MGHRA; CDR2 reads YSYEKL. Trimming cost V 3 bases and J 7 bases; bases outside gene matches: 7. This CDR3 region has 16 residues.

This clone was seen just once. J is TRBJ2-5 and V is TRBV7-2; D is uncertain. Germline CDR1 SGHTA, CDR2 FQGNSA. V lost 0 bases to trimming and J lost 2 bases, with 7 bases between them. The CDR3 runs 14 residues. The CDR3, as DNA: TGTGCCAGCAGCTTAGCTTTACTACAAGAGACCCAGTACTTC. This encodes CASSLALLQETQYF. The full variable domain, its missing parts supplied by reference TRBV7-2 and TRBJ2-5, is GAGVSQSPSNKVTEKGKDVELRCDPISGHTALYWYRQSLGQGLEFLIYFQGNSAPDKSGLPSDRFSAERTGGSVSTLTIQRTQQEDSAVYLCASSLALLQETQYFGPGTRLLVL.

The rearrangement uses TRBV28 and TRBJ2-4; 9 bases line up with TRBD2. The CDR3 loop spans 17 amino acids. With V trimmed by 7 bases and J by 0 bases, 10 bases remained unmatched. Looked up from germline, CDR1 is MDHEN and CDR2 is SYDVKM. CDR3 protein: CASTPHGGGVAKNIQYF. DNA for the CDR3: TGTGCCAGCACCCCTCATGGCGGGGGGGTAGCCAAAAACATTCAGTACTTC. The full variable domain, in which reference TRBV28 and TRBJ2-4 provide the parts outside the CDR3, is DVKVTQSSRYLVKRTGEKVFLECVQDMDHENMFWYRQDPGLGLRLIYFSYDVKMKEKGDIPEGYSVSREKKERFSLILESASTNQTSMYLCASTPHGGGVAKNIQYFGAGTRLSVL.

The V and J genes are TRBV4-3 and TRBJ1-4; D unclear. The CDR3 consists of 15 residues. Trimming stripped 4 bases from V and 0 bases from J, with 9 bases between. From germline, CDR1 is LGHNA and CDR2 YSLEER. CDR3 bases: TGCGCCAGCAGCCCTCGAGTTGCAACTAATGAAAAACTGTTTTTT. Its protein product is CASSPRVATNEKLFF.

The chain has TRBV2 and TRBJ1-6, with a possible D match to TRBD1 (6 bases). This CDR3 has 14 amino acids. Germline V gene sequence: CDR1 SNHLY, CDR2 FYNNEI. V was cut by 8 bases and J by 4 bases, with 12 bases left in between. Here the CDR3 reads CASRGQLYNSPLHF. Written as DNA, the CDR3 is TGTGCCAGCCGCGGACAGCTTTATAATTCACCCCTCCACTTT.

The CDR3, as DNA: TGTGCCAGCAGCTCGATTCTCGACTCCCGGAATGAGCAGTTCTTC. Protein: CASSSILDSRNEQFF. This sequence joins TRBV11-3 and TRBJ2-1; D unresolved. This CDR3 spans 15 amino acids. In germline, CDR1 is SGHNT, CDR2 YENEEA. Trimming took 4 bases from V and 7 from J, leaving 17 bases between them.